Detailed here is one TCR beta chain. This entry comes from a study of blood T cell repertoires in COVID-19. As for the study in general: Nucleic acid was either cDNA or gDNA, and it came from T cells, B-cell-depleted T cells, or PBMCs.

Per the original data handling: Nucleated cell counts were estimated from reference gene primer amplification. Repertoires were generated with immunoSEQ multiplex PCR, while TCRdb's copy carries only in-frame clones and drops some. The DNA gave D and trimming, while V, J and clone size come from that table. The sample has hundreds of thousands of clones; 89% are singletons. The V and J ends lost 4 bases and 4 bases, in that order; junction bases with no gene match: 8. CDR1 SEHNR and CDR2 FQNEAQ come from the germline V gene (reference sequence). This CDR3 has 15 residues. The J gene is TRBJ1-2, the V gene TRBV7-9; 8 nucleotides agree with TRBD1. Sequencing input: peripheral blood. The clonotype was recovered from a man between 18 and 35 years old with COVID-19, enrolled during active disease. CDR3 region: CASSYGQGIRYGYTF. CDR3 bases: TGTGCCAGCAGCTACGGACAGGGAATTCGCTATGGCTACACCTTC.